This T cell receptor (beta chain) stems from a study of cytomegalovirus exposure and HLA in healthy donors. Study outcomes and limitations: Being indistinguishable, some V segments were excluded, TRBV6-2 and TRBV6-3 among them.

Both 60 Vbeta primers and 13 Jbeta primers went into the PCR. Produced via immunoSEQ multiplex PCR; TCRdb's table is partial and in-frame only. This sample carries 74,000 or so clones, 78% of them seen once, and the ten largest clones take less than 6%. The CDR3 runs 14 residues. J lost 6 bases, V lost 5 bases, and 4 bases had no gene match. CDR1 is MNHEY and CDR2 is SVGAGI in the germline V gene. About this clone itself: The antigen remains undetermined.

This rearrangement joins TRBV6-5 to TRBJ2-1; 10 bases fit TRBD2. The sequence was obtained from a male donor in good health and CMV-seropositive. The sample consisted of PBMCs. CDR3 sequence (DNA): TGTGCCAGCAGTCTCCGACTAGCGGGCAATGAGCAGTTCTTC. Its protein is CASSLRLAGNEQFF.